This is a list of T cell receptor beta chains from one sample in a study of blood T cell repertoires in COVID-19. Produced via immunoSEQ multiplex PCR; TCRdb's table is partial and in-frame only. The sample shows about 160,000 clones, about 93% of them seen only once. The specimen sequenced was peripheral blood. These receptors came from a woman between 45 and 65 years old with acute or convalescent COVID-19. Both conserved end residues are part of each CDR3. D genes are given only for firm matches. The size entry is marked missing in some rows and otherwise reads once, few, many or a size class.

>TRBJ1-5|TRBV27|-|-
TGTGCCAGCAGTCTACAGGGCCGACAGCCCCAGCATTTT
CASSLQGRQPQHF
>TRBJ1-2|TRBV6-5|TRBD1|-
TGTGCCAGCAGTTACTTCGGGACAGGGAAAGGCTACACCTTC
CASSYFGTGKGYTF
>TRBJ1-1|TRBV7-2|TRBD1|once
TGTGCCAGCAGCTCGGGACAGGGTGGGGAAAGGGGCACTGAAGCTTTCTTT
CASSSGQGGERGTEAFF
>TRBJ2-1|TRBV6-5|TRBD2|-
TGTGCCACGCAAGCGGGAGGATACAATGAGCAGTTCTTC
CATQAGGYNEQFF
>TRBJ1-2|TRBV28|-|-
TGTGCCAGCAGTTTAGCCCTGGCAGGGGATGGCGGCTACACCTTC
CASSLALAGDGGYTF
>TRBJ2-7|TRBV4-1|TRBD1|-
TGCGCCAGCAGCCAGAGAGGACAGGGGGAGTCCTACGAGCAGTACTTC
CASSQRGQGESYEQYF
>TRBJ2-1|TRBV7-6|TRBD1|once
TGTGCCAGCAGCTTAGCTCAACAGGGGGAAGAGACTTTGTACAATGAGCAGTTCTTC
CASSLAQQGEETLYNEQFF
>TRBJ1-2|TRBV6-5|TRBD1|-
TGTGCCAGCAGTTGGGACAGGGACGGCTACACCTTC
CASSWDRDGYTF
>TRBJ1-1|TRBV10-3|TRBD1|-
TGTGCCATCAGTGACTATGACAGGGCGAAAGCTTTCTTT
CAISDYDRAKAFF
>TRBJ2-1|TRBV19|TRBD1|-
TGTGCCAGTAGTATGATCGCAGGGGGCTCCAATGAGCAGTTCTTC
CASSMIAGGSNEQFF
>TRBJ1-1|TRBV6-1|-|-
TGTGCCAGCAGTGAAATGGGAGGAATGGCTTTCTTT
CASSEMGGMAFF
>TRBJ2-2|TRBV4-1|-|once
TGCGCCAGCAGCCAAGACATCACCGGGGAGCTGTTTTTT
CASSQDITGELFF
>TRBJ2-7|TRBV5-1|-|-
TGCGCCAGCAGCTTGGGGTACAGGGACGAGCAGTACTTC
CASSLGYRDEQYF
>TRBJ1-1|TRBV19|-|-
TGTGCCAGTAGTAGGACGGTGCGGGACACTGAAGCTTTCTTT
CASSRTVRDTEAFF
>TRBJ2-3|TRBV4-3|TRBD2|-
TGCGCCAGCAGCCACCTAGCGGACCGCACAGATACGCAGTATTTT
CASSHLADRTDTQYF
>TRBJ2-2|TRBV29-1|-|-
TGCAGCGTTATGCGGGCTGTCTGGGGGCTCGACACCGGGGAGCTGTTTTTT
CSVMRAVWGLDTGELFF
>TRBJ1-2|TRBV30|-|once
TGTGCCTGGAGTGCTCTCAATGGGCGCTATGGCTACACCTTC
CAWSALNGRYGYTF
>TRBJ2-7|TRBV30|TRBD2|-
TGTGCCTGGAGTGGACTAGCGGAGTCCTACGAGCAGTACTTC
CAWSGLAESYEQYF
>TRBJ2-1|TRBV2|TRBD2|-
TGTGCCAGCAGTGAAGGCCGACTAGCGGGAGTCTATGAGCAGTTCTTC
CASSEGRLAGVYEQFF
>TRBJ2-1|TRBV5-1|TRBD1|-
TGCGCCAGCAGCTTCCAGCCGGGACAGGGGCACAATGAGCAGTTCTTC
CASSFQPGQGHNEQFF
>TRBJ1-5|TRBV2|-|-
TGTGCCAGCACTCCGACAGCAGATCAGCCCCAGCATTTT
CASTPTADQPQHF
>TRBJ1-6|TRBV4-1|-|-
TGCGCCAGCAGCCAAGGGGTGGGGAGTAATTCACCCCTCCACTTT
CASSQGVGSNSPLHF
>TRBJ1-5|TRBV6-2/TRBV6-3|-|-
TGTGCCAGCAGTTTGGACATTGGATTTGGCAATCAGCCCCAGCATTTT
CASSLDIGFGNQPQHF
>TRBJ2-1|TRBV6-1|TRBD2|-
TGTGCCAGCAGTGAGAGTAGCGGGGGCCGGGGCGAGCAGTTCTTC
CASSESSGGRGEQFF
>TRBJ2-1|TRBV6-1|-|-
TGTGCCAGCAGTGAACCGGGTATCCACTATGAGCAGTTCTTC
CASSEPGIHYEQFF
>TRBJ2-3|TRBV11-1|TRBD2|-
TGTGCCAGCAGCCCTATAGCGGGAAGCACAGATACGCAGTATTTT
CASSPIAGSTDTQYF
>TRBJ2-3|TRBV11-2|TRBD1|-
TGTGCCAGCAGCCCCCCGGGACAGGTCCCAGATACGCAGTATTTT
CASSPPGQVPDTQYF
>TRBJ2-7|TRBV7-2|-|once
TGTGCCAGCAGCCCACCACGCGCTAGGTCCTACGAGCAGTACTTC
CASSPPRARSYEQYF
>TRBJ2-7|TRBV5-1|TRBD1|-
TGCGCCAGCAGCCGCGGACAGGGGGTCTACGAGCAGTACTTC
CASSRGQGVYEQYF
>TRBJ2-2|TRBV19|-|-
TGTGCCAGTAGTACGGCGGTGGGGGGTTCGACAGGGGAGCTGTTTTTT
CASSTAVGGSTGELFF
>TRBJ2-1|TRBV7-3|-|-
TGTGCCAGCAGCACAGGTTTACTCAACAATGAGCAGTTCTTC
CASSTGLLNNEQFF
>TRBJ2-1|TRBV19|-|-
TGTGCCAGTAGTACCCGATACTGGCGGGGCGCTTATGATGAGCAGTTCTTC
CASSTRYWRGAYDEQFF
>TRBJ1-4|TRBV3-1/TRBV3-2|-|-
TGTGCCAGCAGCCAAGCCGGGGGGTCTAATGAAAAACTGTTTTTT
CASSQAGGSNEKLFF
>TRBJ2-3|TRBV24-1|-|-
TGTGCCACCAGTGATTTTCGCCCACTGGTTGGGGGCCCTAGCACAGATACGCAGTATTTT
CATSDFRPLVGGPSTDTQYF
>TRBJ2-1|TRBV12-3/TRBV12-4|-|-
TGTGCCATACGGGAATCCTACAATGAGCAGTTCTTC
CAIRESYNEQFF
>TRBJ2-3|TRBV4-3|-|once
TGCGCCAGCAGCCAACCGCAGGGGGATACGCAGTATTTT
CASSQPQGDTQYF
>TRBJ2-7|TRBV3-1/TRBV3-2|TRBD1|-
TGTGCCAGCAGCAACGGACAGGGTCAGTACGAGCAGTACTTC
CASSNGQGQYEQYF
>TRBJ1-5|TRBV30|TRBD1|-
TGTGCCTGGAGTGGAACAGGGGGGTCGAGCAATCAGCCCCAGCATTTT
CAWSGTGGSSNQPQHF
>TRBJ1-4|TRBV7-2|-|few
TGTGCCAGCAGCTTAATAGGGCAGCGGGGCGGAAAACTGTTTTTT
CASSLIGQRGGKLFF
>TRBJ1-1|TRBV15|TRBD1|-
TGTGCCACCAGCCCCGACAGGGGGCAAACTGAAGCTTTCTTT
CATSPDRGQTEAFF
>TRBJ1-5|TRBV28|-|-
TGTGCCAGCAGTAGCCCGGCGGCCGTGCAGCCCCAGCATTTT
CASSSPAAVQPQHF
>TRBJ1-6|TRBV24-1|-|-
TGTGCCACCAGTGAAAACAGGGACTCACCCCTCCACTTT
CATSENRDSPLHF
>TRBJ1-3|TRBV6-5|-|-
TGTGCCAGCAACCTAGGGGGACCCCCCGGAAACACCATATATTTT
CASNLGGPPGNTIYF
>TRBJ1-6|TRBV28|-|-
TGTGCCAGCAGCAGACAAGATAATTCACCCCTCCACTTT
CASSRQDNSPLHF
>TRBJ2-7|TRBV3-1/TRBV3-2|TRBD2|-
TGTGCCAGCAGCCAGGGACTAGGCTCCTACGAGCAGTACTTC
CASSQGLGSYEQYF
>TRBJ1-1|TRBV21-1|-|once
TGTGCCAGCAGCAAAGAACATAAGGACAGGGGCGAATTCTCAGCTTTCTTT
CASSKEHKDRGEFSAFF
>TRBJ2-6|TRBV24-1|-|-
TGTGCCACCAGCCCGGGAGACTCTGGGGCCAACGTCCTGACTTTC
CATSPGDSGANVLTF
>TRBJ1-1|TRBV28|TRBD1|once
TGTGCCAGCAGGTCAGGACAGGGGACGAACACTGAAGCTTTCTTT
CASRSGQGTNTEAFF
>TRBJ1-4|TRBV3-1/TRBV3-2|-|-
TGTGCCAGCAGCCCCCGGAATGAAAAACTGTTTTTT
CASSPRNEKLFF
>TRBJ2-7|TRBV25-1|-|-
TGTGCCAGCAGTGATATAGGGGGGCAGTACTTC
CASSDIGGQYF